The entry below gives a single T cell receptor beta chain sequence along with its context. The antigen is undetermined. This entry belongs to a study of cytomegalovirus exposure and HLA in healthy donors. The overall study: Approximately 190 million T cells yielded around 120 million unique TCR beta sequences in earlier analysis.

The PCR used 60 Vbeta and 13 Jbeta primers. Method: immunoSEQ multiplex PCR; TCRdb's copy keeps in-frame clones and lacks some. Here the sample spans under 200,000 clones, roughly 82% being singletons. Study-level results: Presence/absence results assume similar sequencing depth per donor, which may not hold. The likely explanation for a cluster of highly shared sequence variants was sequencing artifact.

Germline V CDR1 and CDR2: LNHNV, YYDKDF (reference sequence). The length of the CDR3 is 17 residues. The J segment lost 4 bases and the V segment lost 1 base, leaving 12 bases of the junction unmatched. This chain links TRBV15 with TRBJ2-7, with 8 bases that match TRBD1. The sequencing input was PBMCs. The sequence derives from a man aged 45-65 years in good health and CMV-seropositive. The CDR3, as DNA: TGTGCCACCAGCAGAGTTGCAGGGGGCGCCGGGGGTTACGAGCAGTACTTC. This gives the protein CATSRVAGGAGGYEQYF.